This TCR beta chain was profiled in a study of blood T cell repertoires in COVID-19. Study at large: Spain, Italy and the United States supplied samples that represented acute and convalescent COVID-19.

Germline V CDR1 and CDR2: MNHNS, SASEGT. The CDR3 sequence is 15 residues long. Trimming took off 2 bases at V and 5 bases at J, with 13 bases between the two ends. The protocol was immunoSEQ multiplex PCR, while the TCRdb copy is restricted to in-frame clones and leaves out a portion. The table has about 120,000 clones, around 78% seen once. This sequence was found in an older man with acute or convalescent COVID-19. Sequencing was carried out using peripheral blood. The chain carries TRBV6-1 and TRBJ1-5, with D maybe TRBD1 (6 bases). DNA of the CDR3: TGTGCCAGCAGTGAAAGGACAGCGGCCGATCAGCCCCAGCATTTT. It encodes CASSERTAADQPQHF.